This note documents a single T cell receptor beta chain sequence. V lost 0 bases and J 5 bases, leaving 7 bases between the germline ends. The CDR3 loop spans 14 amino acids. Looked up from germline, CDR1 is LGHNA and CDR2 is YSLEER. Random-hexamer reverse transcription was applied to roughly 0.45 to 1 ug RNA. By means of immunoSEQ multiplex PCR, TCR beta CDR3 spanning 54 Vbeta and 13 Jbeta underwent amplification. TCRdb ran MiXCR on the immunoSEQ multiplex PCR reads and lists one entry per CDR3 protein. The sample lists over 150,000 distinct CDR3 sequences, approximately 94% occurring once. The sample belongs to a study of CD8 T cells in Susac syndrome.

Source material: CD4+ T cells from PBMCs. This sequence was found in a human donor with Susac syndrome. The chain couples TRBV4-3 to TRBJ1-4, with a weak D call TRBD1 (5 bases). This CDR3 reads CASSQDWTNEKLFF. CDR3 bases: TGCGCCAGCAGCCAAGATTGGACAAATGAAAAACTGTTTTTT.